The 7 T cell receptor beta chains reported below all come from one sample, sequenced in a study of cytomegalovirus exposure and HLA in healthy donors. With 60 Vbeta and 13 Jbeta primers, the PCR was carried out. Generated by immunoSEQ multiplex PCR, the TCRdb table keeps only in-frame clones and is missing some. The sample includes about 160,000 clones, approximately 70% of them seen just once. The source material was PBMCs. These receptors originate from a man aged 35 to 55 in good health and CMV-seropositive.

In nucleotides, the CDR3 is TGTGCCAGCAGCTCAGGGGGTCCCCGCACCTCAGGGGGCTACACCTTC. Its protein is CASSSGGPRTSGGYTF. The rearrangement uses TRBV7-8 and TRBJ1-2, with 7 bases aligning to TRBD1. This CDR3 is built from 16 residues. After removal of 4 bases from V and 8 bases from J, the junction contained 16 bases not matched to a gene. Germline CDR1 and CDR2: SGHVS and FQNEAQ.

The chain combines TRBV14 with TRBJ2-7; a possible D gene is TRBD2 (6 bases). V gave up 1 base and J gave up 2 bases, with 12 bases separating them. The CDR3 is made up of 15 amino acids. Germline V gives CDR1 SGHDN, CDR2 FVKESK. The CDR3 nucleotides read TGTGCCAGCAGCCAAGGTGGCGGGATAACCTACGAGCAGTACTTC. Amino acids: CASSQGGGITYEQYF.

This rearrangement joins TRBV6-5 to TRBJ2-5; 7 bases agree with TRBD2. The germline gives CDR1 MNHEY, CDR2 SVGAGI. The V and J ends lost 5 bases and 3 bases, in that order; junction bases with no gene match: 6. The CDR3 covers 14 residues. Here the CDR3 reads CASSRVGGKETQYF. DNA of the CDR3: TGTGCCAGCAGTAGAGTCGGGGGGAAAGAGACCCAGTACTTC.

The gene calls are TRBV6-1 and TRBJ2-5; the D gene is possibly TRBD1 (5 bases). From germline, CDR1 is MNHNS and CDR2 SASEGT. This CDR3 comprises 15 residues. Deletions cut 6 bases from V and 1 base from J, with 15 bases between. The CDR3: CASRHFWGSQETQYF. The CDR3 coding sequence is TGTGCCAGCAGGCATTTCTGGGGCTCCCAAGAGACCCAGTACTTC.

The V and J genes are TRBV4-1 and TRBJ2-1, with D possibly being TRBD1 (6 bases). The CDR3 runs 15 residues. From germline, CDR1 is MGHRA and CDR2 YSYEKL. V was shortened by 1 base and J by 5 bases, with 12 bases between the two germline ends. The CDR3 sequence is CASSQGQVPNNEQFF. The CDR3 nucleotides read TGCGCCAGCAGCCAAGGACAGGTGCCCAACAATGAGCAGTTCTTC.

V gene TRBV5-6 combines with J gene TRBJ2-7, with 7 bases fitting TRBD1. The CDR3 extends over 15 amino acids. The germline gives CDR1 SGHDT, CDR2 YYEEEE. The trim removed 2 bases at V and 2 bases at J, leaving 7 bases unmatched. CDR3 in DNA: TGTGCCAGCAGCTTTTTACAGGGGATTGCCTACGAGCAGTACTTC. This encodes CASSFLQGIAYEQYF.

This clone was recorded once. CDR3 DNA: TGCGCCAGCAGCCTGGGGACAGGGGGCACAGATACGCAGTATTTT. It specifies CASSLGTGGTDTQYF. The gene calls are TRBV4-3 and TRBJ2-3, with TRBD1 identical over 10 bases. Germline V gene data show CDR1 as LGHNA and CDR2 as YSLEER. The CDR3 runs 15 residues. Trimming cost V 4 bases and J 1 base; bases outside gene matches: 2.